The 10 T cell receptor beta chains given below trace back to one sample, sequenced in a study of a mutant IDH1 vaccine in newly diagnosed glioma. Their specific antigens are unknown. The time point is: week 35, safety follow-up. The content of each vaccine dose was 300 ug of mutant IDH1 20-mer peptide, and topical imiquimod accompanied it. This table comes from immunoSEQ multiplex PCR, and its TCRdb copy is limited to in-frame clones, with some not included. This repertoire shows tens of thousands of clones, 84% found once; its top ten account for under 5%. The sequenced sample was PBMCs, obtained from a glioma patient whose treatment included an IDH1 peptide vaccine. The source is a woman younger than 35 with glioma.

The V call is TRBV11-3, the J call TRBJ2-7; 7 nucleotides match TRBD2. Trimming took 4 bases from V and 4 from J; bases not matched to a gene: 7. Germline values: CDR1 SGHNT, CDR2 YENEEA. CDR3 length equals 14 residues. CDR3 in amino acids: CASSSGLSWYEQYF. The CDR3 DNA follows: TGTGCCAGCAGCTCGGGACTATCTTGGTACGAGCAGTACTTC.

This clone was observed once. The rearrangement uses TRBV6-1 and TRBJ2-7; D call uncertain. CDR1 is MNHNS and CDR2 is SASEGT in the germline V gene. The V end was cut by 1 base, the J end by 4 bases, with 11 bases between. The CDR3 is made up of 14 amino acids. The CDR3 loop reads CASSEERVGYEQYF. The CDR3 nucleotides read TGTGCCAGCAGTGAAGAAAGGGTCGGTTACGAGCAGTACTTC.

This CDR3 reads CASRPTPLSAVSYEQYF. The CDR3 region has the DNA TGTGCCAGCAGACCAACGCCTCTTTCGGCTGTCTCCTACGAGCAGTACTTC. The chain combines TRBV7-2 with TRBJ2-7; D is unresolved. Germline CDR1 and CDR2: SGHTA and FQGNSA. The CDR3 loop spans 17 amino acids. The V end lost 6 bases, the J end lost 0 bases, and 21 bases lay between the germline ends.

The J gene is TRBJ2-7, the V gene TRBV2, with 9 bases identical to TRBD2. This CDR3 has 17 residues. The germline CDR1 and CDR2 sequences are SNHLY and FYNNEI. V was clipped by 8 bases and J by 3 bases; unmatched bases: 17. CDR3 protein: CASLRGGREGHFYEQYF. Here the CDR3 DNA reads TGTGCCAGCTTAAGGGGAGGGCGGGAGGGACATTTCTACGAGCAGTACTTC.

The chain has TRBV23-1 and TRBJ2-2; possibly TRBD2 for D (6 bases). TRBV23-1 is known as an ORF, though its function is uncertain. V was trimmed by 2 bases and J by 1 base, leaving 11 bases between them. This CDR3 spans 16 amino acids. The CDR3 loop is CASSQDRRENTGELFF. In DNA, the CDR3 is TGCGCCAGCAGTCAAGATAGGCGGGAGAACACCGGGGAGCTGTTTTTT.

The V and J genes are TRBV5-4 and TRBJ2-2; a possible D gene is TRBD2 (5 bases). Germline V CDR1 and CDR2: SGHNT, YYREEE (reference sequence). Trimming pared 6 bases from V and 3 bases from J, leaving 15 bases between. There are 15 residues in the CDR3. CDR3 sequence: CASTIRGSYTGELFF. In DNA form, the CDR3 reads TGTGCCAGCACTATCAGAGGGAGCTACACCGGGGAGCTGTTTTTT.

This clone came up once. The rearrangement joins TRBV19 to TRBJ2-2, with 11 bases identical to TRBD2. The V segment lost 6 bases and the J segment 7 bases; nucleotides outside the gene matches: 4. This CDR3 contains 14 residues. The germline gives CDR1 LNHDA, CDR2 SQIVND (reference sequence). This CDR3 is CASRLAGGGGELFF. The CDR3 coding sequence is TGTGCCAGTAGGCTAGCGGGGGGCGGCGGGGAGCTGTTTTTT.

The chain combines TRBV25-1 with TRBJ1-2; 8 bases map to TRBD1. V lost 5 bases, J lost 2 bases, and 4 bases stayed unmatched. CDR1 is MGHDK, CDR2 SYGVNS, per germline. The CDR3 covers 14 residues. CDR3 sequence reads: CASSLRDRNYGYTF. The CDR3 coding sequence is TGTGCCAGCAGTCTGAGGGACAGGAACTATGGCTACACCTTC.

V and J are TRBV7-2 and TRBJ2-3; D gene unclear. This CDR3 region has 15 residues. Per the germline V gene, CDR1 is SGHTA and CDR2 is FQGNSA. The V and J ends lost 1 base and 0 bases respectively, with 8 bases between them. CDR3 protein: CASSLGATSTDTQYF. The CDR3 bases are TGTGCCAGCAGCTTAGGAGCAACTAGCACAGATACGCAGTATTTT.

The rearrangement joins TRBV7-2 to TRBJ2-3; maybe TRBD2 (6 bases). The CDR3 length is 12 residues. V was trimmed by 1 base and J by 14 bases, leaving 13 bases between them. The germline V gene encodes CDR1 SGHTA and CDR2 FQGNSA. The CDR3 coding sequence is TGTGCCAGCAGCTTAGTGGGGCAGGGAGGGTATTTT. Translation gives CASSLVGQGGYF.